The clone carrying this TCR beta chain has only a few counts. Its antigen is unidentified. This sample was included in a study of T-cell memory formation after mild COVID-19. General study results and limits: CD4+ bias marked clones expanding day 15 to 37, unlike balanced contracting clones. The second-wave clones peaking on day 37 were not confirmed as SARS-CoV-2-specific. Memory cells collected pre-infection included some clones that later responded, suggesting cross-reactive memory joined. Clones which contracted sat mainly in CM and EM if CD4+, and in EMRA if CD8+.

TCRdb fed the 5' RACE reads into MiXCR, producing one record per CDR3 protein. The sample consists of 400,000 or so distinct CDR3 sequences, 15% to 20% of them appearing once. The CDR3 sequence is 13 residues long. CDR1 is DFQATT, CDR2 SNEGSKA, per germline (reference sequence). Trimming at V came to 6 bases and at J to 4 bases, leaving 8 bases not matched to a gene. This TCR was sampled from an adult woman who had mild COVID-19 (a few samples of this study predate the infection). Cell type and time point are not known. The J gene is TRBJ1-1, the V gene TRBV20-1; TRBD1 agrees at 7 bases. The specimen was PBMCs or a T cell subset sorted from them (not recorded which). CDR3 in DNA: TGCAGTGCCAGTGGAGGGGGCGTCACTGAAGCTTTCTTT. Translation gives CSASGGGVTEAFF.